These 12 T cell receptor beta chains were all obtained from the same sample, sequenced in a study of monozygotic twins with inflammatory bowel disease. Using the 5' RACE reads, TCRdb records one entry per CDR3 protein without DNA. The table for this sample gives approximately 150,000 distinct CDR3 sequences. Sequencing was carried out using blood. Receptors were obtained from a human donor with ulcerative colitis or Crohn's disease, or a healthy co-twin of an affected twin (not recorded which).

The CDR3 spells CASSQDYARTDTQYF. This chain links TRBV7-2 with TRBJ2-3; TCRdb indicates TRBD2, and absent DNA this call remains unverified. Germline CDR1 reads SGHTA; CDR2 reads FQGNSA. The CDR3 has 15 residues.

V usage is TRBV7-6 and J usage is TRBJ2-3; lacking DNA, the TRBD1 call made by TCRdb goes unchecked. CDR3 length equals 16 residues. The germline gives CDR1 SGHVS, CDR2 FNYEAQ. The CDR3 reads CASSPIDRGIGDTQYF.

The CDR3 loop is CASRPSGTGVHYEQYF. This chain connects TRBV6-2 or TRBV6-3 to TRBJ2-7; the TCRdb D gene call, TRBD1, has no DNA to confirm it. The CDR3 runs 16 residues. Germline-derived CDR1 and CDR2 are MNHEY and SVGEGT.

The chain carries TRBV20-1 and TRBJ2-7; TCRdb returns TRBD1, unconfirmable since there is no DNA. The CDR3 is 16 residues long. Germline-derived CDR1 and CDR2 are DFQATT and SNEGSKA (reference sequence). The CDR3 region is CSARDGRDTESYEQYF.

The rearrangement uses TRBV6-6 and TRBJ2-7; there is no DNA to check the TCRdb D call of TRBD1. Germline values: CDR1 MNHNY, CDR2 SVGAGI (reference sequence). CDR3 length: 14 amino acids. The CDR3 protein is CASVNPGAGYEQYF.

The gene calls are TRBV6-1 and TRBJ2-6; the D call of TRBD1 rests on TCRdb alone, since no DNA is present to check it. The CDR3 is made up of 17 amino acids. Germline CDR1 reads MNHNS; CDR2 reads SASEGT. CDR3: CASSLRQGAWGANVLTF.

The genes are TRBV12-3 or TRBV12-4 and TRBJ2-7; TCRdb's D call of TRBD2 is untestable without DNA. The CDR3 loop spans 12 amino acids. The CDR3 region is CASSSGRYEQYF.

The chain combines TRBV20-1 with TRBJ2-7; TCRdb names TRBD2, which stays unverified in the absence of DNA. CDR3 size: 17 residues. Germline V gene sequence: CDR1 DFQATT, CDR2 SNEGSKA (reference sequence). This CDR3 is CSARGTLGLLSSYEQYF.

The chain links TRBV7-2 to TRBJ2-7; absent DNA, TCRdb's TRBD1 call cannot be checked. This CDR3 comprises 13 residues. Germline V gene sequence: CDR1 SGHTA, CDR2 FQGNSA. The CDR3 protein is CATTDSTTTEQYF.

This CDR3 is CASSFNSGSTYEQYF. The chain employs TRBV7-8 and TRBJ2-7; the TCRdb D gene call, TRBD2, has no DNA to confirm it. The CDR3 has 15 amino acids. Germline CDR1 reads SGHVS; CDR2 reads FQNEAQ.

V usage is TRBV5-1 and J usage is TRBJ2-7; there is no DNA to check the TCRdb D call of TRBD2. Germline values: CDR1 SGHRS, CDR2 YFSETQ. This CDR3 is 16 amino acids long. CDR3: CASRLTAGTYSYEQYF. Using reference TRBV5-1 and TRBJ2-7 for the parts outside the CDR3, the full variable domain is KAGVTQTPRYLIKTRGQQVTLSCSPISGHRSVSWYQQTPGQGLQFLFEYFSETQRNKGNFPGRFSGRQFSNSRSEMNVSTLELGDSALYLCASRLTAGTYSYEQYFGPGTRLTVT.

The chain links TRBV28 to TRBJ2-7; absent DNA, TCRdb's TRBD1 call cannot be checked. The germline CDR1 and CDR2 sequences are MDHEN and SYDVKM. The length of the CDR3 is 15 residues. The chain's CDR3 is CASSGPGQLAYEQYF.